This TCR beta chain originates from a study of shared clonotypes between healthy human individuals. CDR1 MGHDK and CDR2 SYGVNS come from the germline V gene. V dropped 4 bases and J dropped 12 bases, with 13 bases sitting between them. The CDR3 covers 12 residues. Study-wide findings and caveats: Four donors had roughly 5% of their naive CD4 clonotypes in common.

This clone was observed once. Its matching antigen is unknown. Repertoires were generated with immunoSEQ multiplex PCR, while TCRdb's copy carries only in-frame clones and drops some. The repertoire consists of approximately 99,000 clones, with about 71% occurring once and the leading ten covering roughly 22%. The chain recombines TRBV25-1 with TRBJ2-1; D may be TRBD2 (6 bases). The TCR originated in a woman in her twenties or thirties in good health. The sequencing input was memory CD8+ T cells sorted from blood. Subset described: CD45RO+ cells pooled with CCR7-negative TemRA cells. CDR3 coding DNA: TGTGCCAGCAGTGTGGCGGGGATGTTGCAGTTCTTC. It specifies CASSVAGMLQFF.